One T cell receptor beta chain is described in this entry. The source of the sample is a study of blood T cell repertoires in COVID-19. Produced via immunoSEQ multiplex PCR; TCRdb's table is partial and in-frame only. Here the sample spans roughly 280,000 clones, approximately 86% being singletons. Trimming cost V 4 bases and J 3 bases, with 10 bases left between them. Germline loops: CDR1 SGHRS, CDR2 YFSETQ. This CDR3 has 13 residues. The sample was peripheral blood. The TCR was taken from a man aged 35-49 years with active or convalescent COVID-19. The chain joins TRBV5-1 to TRBJ2-5, with a tentative D call TRBD1 (5 bases). The CDR3 spells CASSPTGKETQYF. DNA of the CDR3: TGCGCCAGCAGCCCCACAGGAAAAGAGACCCAGTACTTC.